The 29 T cell receptor beta chains below were found in one sample sequenced in a study of CD8 T cells in Susac syndrome. RNA, at about 0.45 to 1 ug, was reverse transcribed with random hexamers. TCRdb re-derived calls from the immunoSEQ multiplex PCR reads in MiXCR, one entry per CDR3 protein. The data show around 190,000 distinct CDR3 sequences, 85% to 95% seen once. Sequenced sample: CD4+ T cells from PBMCs. The receptors were sampled from a human donor in good health.

The J gene is TRBJ2-7, the V gene TRBV5-1, with 7 positions matching TRBD1. V shed 4 bases, J shed 10 bases, and the junction held 5 bases outside the gene matches. The germline V gene encodes CDR1 SGHRS and CDR2 YFSETQ. This CDR3 is 11 amino acids long. This CDR3 reads CASSDRQGQYV. In DNA form, the CDR3 reads TGCGCCAGCAGCGATCGACAGGGCCAGTACGTC.

This clonotype came up once. The V call is TRBV29-1, the J call TRBJ1-1, with D perhaps matching TRBD1 (5 bases). This CDR3 spans 11 amino acids. Trimming took 5 bases from V and 4 from J, leaving 8 bases between them. Per germline, CDR1 SQVTM and CDR2 ANQGSEA. The CDR3 bases are TGCAGCGTTAGCAGGGTCACTGAAGCTTTCTTT. It translates to CSVSRVTEAFF.

This clonotype was picked up one time. V is TRBV12-3 or TRBV12-4 and J is TRBJ2-2; 8 bases agree with TRBD2. This CDR3 spans 14 amino acids. Unmatched junction bases numbered 4, after V lost 5 bases and J lost 5 bases. In DNA, the CDR3 is TGTGCCAGCAGTGCGGCTAGCGGGACCGGGGAGCTGTTTTTT. Protein sequence: CASSAASGTGELFF.

This sequence joins TRBV6-5 and TRBJ1-2; 9 bases map to TRBD1. Per the germline V gene, CDR1 is MNHEY and CDR2 is SVGAGI. Trimming at V came to 2 bases and at J to 8 bases, leaving 6 bases not matched to a gene. The CDR3 runs 14 residues. The CDR3 coding sequence is TGTGCCAGCAGTTACGTCAACAGGGGGCAAGGCTACACCTTC. Translated: CASSYVNRGQGYTF.

This chain uses TRBV29-1 with TRBJ1-3, with 9 bases aligning to TRBD1. Per germline, CDR1 SQVTM and CDR2 ANQGSEA. The ends lost 7 bases at V and 2 bases at J; junction bases unmatched: 3. The CDR3 is 13 amino acids. CDR3 protein: CSGGQGTGNTIYF. The CDR3 DNA sequence: TGCAGCGGCGGACAGGGGACTGGAAACACCATATATTTT. Full variable domain (missing parts from reference TRBV29-1 and TRBJ1-3): SAVISQKPSRDICQRGTSLTIQCQVDSQVTMMFWYRQQPGQSLTLIATANQGSEATYESGFVIDKFPISRPNLTFSTLTVSNMSPEDSSIYLCSGGQGTGNTIYFGEGSWLTVV.

The chain employs TRBV19 and TRBJ1-2; D uncertain. This CDR3 region has 14 residues. The germline V gene encodes CDR1 LNHDA and CDR2 SQIVND (reference sequence). Trimming shortened V by 3 bases and J by 2 bases, and 10 bases separated the two germline ends. The CDR3 region is CASSIGVRNYGYTF. As DNA, the CDR3 is TGTGCCAGTAGTATTGGAGTTAGGAACTATGGCTACACCTTC.

This sequence joins TRBV7-6 and TRBJ2-5; the D gene is possibly TRBD1 (5 bases). The germline V and J ends were trimmed by 5 bases and 4 bases, with 8 bases remaining between them. Per the germline V gene, CDR1 is SGHVS and CDR2 is FNYEAQ. This CDR3 region has 12 residues. CDR3 bases: TGTGCCAGCAGCACCAGGGTAGAGACCCAGTACTTC. Translating it yields CASSTRVETQYF.

J is TRBJ2-5 and V is TRBV30; 9 bases line up with TRBD1. After removal of 5 bases from V and 1 base from J, the junction contained 5 bases not matched to a gene. The germline V gene has CDR1 GTSNPN and CDR2 SVGIG (reference sequence). This CDR3 comprises 14 residues. The CDR3 nucleotides read TGTGCCTGGTCGACAGGGGGACCCCAAGAGACCCAGTACTTC. It codes for CAWSTGGPQETQYF.

The V and J genes are TRBV3-1 and TRBJ1-5; D remains unclear. V was trimmed by 4 bases and J by 5 bases, leaving 9 bases between them. This CDR3 region has 13 residues. Germline V gives CDR1 LGHDT, CDR2 YNNKEL (reference sequence). CDR3 amino acids: CASSPDLDQPQHF. The CDR3 DNA reads as TGTGCCAGCAGCCCAGACCTCGATCAGCCCCAGCATTTT. Complete variable domain (other parts from reference TRBV3-1 and TRBJ1-5): DTAVSQTPKYLVTQMGNDKSIKCEQNLGHDTMYWYKQDSKKFLKIMFSYNNKELIINETVPNRFSPKSPDKAHLNLHINSLELGDSAVYFCASSPDLDQPQHFGDGTRLSIL.

This chain links TRBV3-1 with TRBJ1-1, with D possibly TRBD1 on 5 matching bases. Looked up from germline, CDR1 is LGHDT and CDR2 is YNNKEL (reference sequence). Trimming shortened V by 4 bases and J by 4 bases, and 10 bases separated the two germline ends. This CDR3 has 13 amino acids. Here the CDR3 DNA reads TGTGCCAGCAGCCTAAGAGGGGTCACTGAAGCTTTCTTT. It encodes CASSLRGVTEAFF.

The rearrangement uses TRBV5-4 and TRBJ1-5; 8 bases are shared with TRBD1. Germline CDR1 SGHNT, CDR2 YYREEE (reference sequence). The CDR3 length is 17 residues. J lost 3 bases, V lost 2 bases, and 10 bases had no gene match. CDR3 region: CASSFGSGGLNNQPQHF. The CDR3 DNA reads TGTGCCAGCAGCTTTGGATCAGGGGGCCTTAACAATCAGCCCCAGCATTTT. The whole variable domain, filled in from reference TRBV5-4 and TRBJ1-5, reads ETGVTQSPTHLIKTRGQQVTLRCSSQSGHNTVSWYQQALGQGPQFIFQYYREEENGRGNFPPRFSGLQFPNYSSELNVNALELDDSALYLCASSFGSGGLNNQPQHFGDGTRLSIL.

The rearrangement links TRBV2 to TRBJ1-2; 8 nucleotides line up with TRBD1. CDR3 size: 14 residues. CDR1 and CDR2 from the germline V gene are SNHLY and FYNNEI. J was trimmed by 1 base and V by 11 bases; bases with no gene match: 9. DNA of the CDR3: TGTGCCCGCCAGGGACAGGCAAATAACTATGGCTACACCTTC. It yields the protein CARQGQANNYGYTF. Full variable domain (missing parts from reference TRBV2 and TRBJ1-2): EPEVTQTPSHQVTQMGQEVILRCVPISNHLYFYWYRQILGQKVEFLVSFYNNEISEKSEIFDDQFSVERPDGSNFTLKIRSTKLEDSAMYFCARQGQANNYGYTFGSGTRLTVV.

The V and J genes are TRBV7-9 and TRBJ1-1; D is perhaps TRBD1 (5 bases). The CDR3 runs to 18 residues. Germline assignment: CDR1 SEHNR and CDR2 FQNEAQ (reference sequence). Trimming left V 5 bases short and J 6 bases short, with 28 bases between. CDR3 sequence reads: CASSPTDGRGSGFAEAFF. The CDR3 DNA sequence: TGTGCCAGCAGCCCCACAGATGGTAGGGGCTCCGGGTTCGCTGAAGCTTTCTTT.

The CDR3 DNA reads as TGTGCCAGCTCACATGGGGGGAGGAACACTGAAGCTTTCTTT. This sequence encodes CASSHGGRNTEAFF. The V gene is TRBV18, the J gene TRBJ1-1; maybe TRBD1 (5 bases). The V and J ends lost 4 bases and 1 base respectively, with 10 bases between them. Germline values: CDR1 KGHSH, CDR2 LQKENI. The CDR3 sequence is 14 residues long.

The CDR3 DNA reads TGTGCCTGGGGGGGCCAAGCCCGAGTAAACATTCAGTACTTC. Its translation is CAWGGQARVNIQYF. The V and J genes are TRBV30 and TRBJ2-4, with a possible D match to TRBD1 (6 bases). Germline-derived CDR1 and CDR2 are GTSNPN and SVGIG (reference sequence). Trimming stripped 5 bases from V and 6 bases from J, with 17 bases between. The CDR3 totals 14 residues.

The chain has TRBV4-3 and TRBJ2-1; D call uncertain. This CDR3 region has 13 residues. CDR1 and CDR2 (germline): LGHNA, YSLEER. V was cut by 4 bases and J by 2 bases, with 6 bases left in between. CDR3 bases: TGCGCCAGCAGCCGGGCGGCCTACAATGAGCAGTTCTTC. Amino acid sequence: CASSRAAYNEQFF.

This chain joins TRBV7-2 and TRBJ2-3, with TRBD1 matching 9 bases. Germline CDR1 SGHTA, CDR2 FQGNSA. After removal of 4 bases from V and 1 base from J, the junction contained 6 bases not matched to a gene. The length of the CDR3 is 16 residues. The CDR3: CASSSDRGLGTDTQYF. The CDR3 nucleotides are TGTGCCAGCAGCTCGGACAGGGGCCTCGGCACAGATACGCAGTATTTT.

V gene TRBV29-1 combines with J gene TRBJ1-1; possible D gene TRBD1, 6 bases. The CDR3 sequence is 14 residues long. Germline loops: CDR1 SQVTM, CDR2 ANQGSEA. With 7 bases removed from V and 1 base from J, the gap between germline ends came to 16 bases. CDR3 sequence: CSGHWDKANTEAFF. For the CDR3, the DNA is TGCAGCGGCCACTGGGACAAGGCGAACACTGAAGCTTTCTTT.

V and J are TRBV29-1 and TRBJ2-1; no definite D call. CDR3 length equals 11 residues. CDR1 is SQVTM and CDR2 is ANQGSEA in the germline V gene. Trimming removed 7 bases at V and 2 bases at J, with 6 bases between. The chain's CDR3 is CSAAPYNEQFF. The CDR3, as DNA: TGCAGCGCGGCCCCCTACAATGAGCAGTTCTTC.

The gene calls are TRBV4-3 and TRBJ2-7, with TRBD2 matching over 11 bases. The CDR3 totals 15 residues. CDR1 and CDR2 (germline): LGHNA, YSLEER. V lost 4 bases to trimming and J lost 6 bases; unmatched junction nucleotides: 8. CDR3 nucleotide sequence: TGCGCCAGCAGCCGTGATAGCGGGGGGGCGAGCGAGCAGTACTTC. Residues: CASSRDSGGASEQYF.

The table lists this clonotype with a few counts. The genes are TRBV20-1 and TRBJ2-5; tentative D call: TRBD1 (6 bases). Germline V gene data show CDR1 as DFQATT and CDR2 as SNEGSKA (reference sequence). This CDR3 is 12 amino acids long. The germline V and J ends were trimmed by 5 bases and 2 bases, with 9 bases remaining between them. This chain's CDR3 is CSAPDSQETQYF. The CDR3 DNA follows: TGCAGTGCTCCGGACAGTCAAGAGACCCAGTACTTC.

There are a few counts of this clonotype. The chain is built from TRBV5-1 and TRBJ2-7; the D is unclear. The V end lost 1 base, the J end lost 3 bases, and 11 bases lay between the germline ends. This CDR3 is 14 amino acids long. The germline CDR1 and CDR2 sequences are SGHRS and YFSETQ. DNA for the CDR3: TGCGCCAGCAGCTTGTCTCCCCCCGGCTACGAGCAGTACTTC. Residues: CASSLSPPGYEQYF.

V and J are TRBV9 and TRBJ2-6, with 10 bases aligning to TRBD1. Germline V lookup: CDR1 SGDLS, CDR2 YYNGEE. The CDR3 is made up of 17 amino acids. Losses at the gene ends were 2 bases for V and 2 bases for J; bases not matched to a gene: 4. The CDR3: CASSVSGTGAGANVLTF. The CDR3 bases are TGTGCCAGCAGCGTTTCCGGGACAGGGGCTGGGGCCAACGTCCTGACTTTC.

The chain is built from TRBV18 and TRBJ1-1; TRBD1 aligns across 8 bases. Germline CDR1 KGHSH, CDR2 LQKENI. The CDR3 sequence is 14 residues long. V shed 1 base and J 4 bases; nucleotides not matched to a gene: 2. The chain's CDR3 is CASSPRTGGTEAFF. In DNA, the CDR3 is TGTGCCAGCTCACCACGTACAGGGGGCACTGAAGCTTTCTTT.

V and J are TRBV20-1 and TRBJ2-5; no definite D call. Germline assignment: CDR1 DFQATT and CDR2 SNEGSKA (reference sequence). The CDR3 length is 13 residues. Between the trimmed V and J ends, which lost 0 bases and 5 bases, there was a span of 10 bases. For the CDR3, the DNA is TGCAGTGCTAGAGATGGTTACGTCGAGACCCAGTACTTC. This codes for CSARDGYVETQYF.

CDR3 in DNA: TGCAGCGTTGGCGATACAGGGGTCGGCACCGGGGAGCTGTTTTTT. It yields the protein CSVGDTGVGTGELFF. The V call is TRBV29-1, the J call TRBJ2-2, with 7 positions matching TRBD1. Looked up from germline, CDR1 is SQVTM and CDR2 is ANQGSEA. The CDR3 is 15 residues long. The V gene end was trimmed by 4 bases and the J gene end by 4 bases; junction bases not matched to a gene: 9.

The chain is built from TRBV6-5 and TRBJ2-1, with D tentatively TRBD1 or TRBD2 (5 bases each). Trimming removed 2 bases from V and 10 bases from J, with 6 bases in between. The CDR3 sequence is 11 residues long. In germline, CDR1 is MNHEY, CDR2 SVGAGI. The CDR3 nucleotides read TGTGCCAGCAGTTACCGGGGCGAGCAGTTCTTC. Translation: CASSYRGEQFF.

The chain uses TRBV9 and TRBJ2-1, with D unclear. Germline CDR1 is SGDLS and CDR2 is YYNGEE. The CDR3 runs 12 residues. V lost 2 bases, J lost 6 bases, and 6 bases lay in between. The CDR3 spells CASSVSSNEQFF. The CDR3 DNA reads TGTGCCAGCAGCGTTAGCAGCAATGAGCAGTTCTTC.

The chain combines TRBV5-1 with TRBJ2-7; D remains ambiguous. The CDR3 extends over 13 amino acids. Germline V gene lookup returns CDR1 SGHRS and CDR2 YFSETQ. Deletions cut 0 bases from V and 6 bases from J, with 10 bases between. The CDR3 nucleotides read TGCGCCAGCAGCTTGGCGTCCGCCTCCGAGCAGTACTTC. This encodes CASSLASASEQYF.